This TCR beta chain was retrieved from a study of shared clonotypes between healthy human individuals. Study context: Contributing individuals were two females and a few males aged 18 to 49.

This clone was seen a handful of times. Its cognate antigen is unknown. V was clipped by 1 base and J by 3 bases, with 21 bases between them. CDR1 is MGHRA and CDR2 is YSYEKL in the germline V gene. This CDR3 has 18 residues. In the authors' methods: Because ImmunoSEQ provided only junction sequences with no quality scores, the filtering differed. The repertoire was sequenced with immunoSEQ multiplex PCR; TCRdb's copy has only in-frame clones and lacks some. That table furnishes V, J and clone size, whereas the DNA furnished D and trimming. The sample has about 340,000 clones; 73% are singletons. Study-level points and caveats: Tissues were not sampled, only blood, and their repertoires likely differ.

This sequence joins TRBV4-1 and TRBJ1-1; no definite D call. Sequencing was done on a sample of memory CD4+ T cells sorted from blood. As to subset: CD45RA-negative fraction. This TCR came from a man between 25 and 39 years old in good health. For the CDR3, the DNA is TGCGCCAGCAGCCAAGGGCCCGAAGGGTCGTTTCGGGACACTGAAGCTTTCTTT. Its translation: CASSQGPEGSFRDTEAFF.